The 27 T cell receptor beta chains below were found in one sample sequenced in a study of low-dose radiotherapy and immunotherapy resistance in tumors. Time point meaning: after trial treatment. The treatment is: LDRT plus nivolumab, ipilimumab, low-dose cyclophosphamide and aspirin (RACIN trial). Gene-specific TRAV and TRBV primers were used for first-strand cDNA, covering alpha and beta chains. With a constant-region primer and a V-primer adapter, TCRs were subjected to approximately 21 PCR cycles of amplification. TCRdb reanalysed the reads using MiXCR and keeps one entry per CDR3 protein. The data hold more than 90,000 distinct CDR3 sequences, with under 25% observed a single time. The source material was PBMCs, sampled after low-dose radiotherapy plus immunotherapy. These receptors were obtained from a male donor with prostate cancer.

Many counts were recorded for this clonotype. The chain links TRBV20-1 to TRBJ2-3; no definite D call. The germline V and J ends were trimmed by 6 bases and 4 bases, with 11 bases remaining between them. The CDR3 is 12 amino acids. Germline V gene lookup returns CDR1 DFQATT and CDR2 SNEGSKA (reference sequence). This CDR3 reads CSAATLPDTQYF. CDR3 nucleotide sequence: TGCAGTGCGGCCACCCTCCCAGATACGCAGTATTTT.

A single count supports this clonotype. Since a much larger clone is just one base distant, this may be a read error. V usage is TRBV7-6 and J usage is TRBJ1-5; 7 bases line up with TRBD1. The junction had 10 bases not matched to a gene; V was cut back by 5 bases and J by 0 bases. CDR3 length: 17 residues. Germline CDR1 is SGHVS and CDR2 is FNYEAQ. CDR3 DNA sequence: TGTGCCAGCAGCGGGGGACAGTCGTTTGATAGCAATCAGCCCCAGCATTTT. Amino acid sequence: CASSGGQSFDSNQPQHF. Based on the CDR3 plus reference TRBV7-6 and TRBJ1-5, the full variable domain is GAGVSQSPRYKVTKRGQDVALRCDPISGHVSLYWYRQALGQGPEFLTYFNYEAQQDKSGLPNDRFSAERPEGSISTLTIQRTEQRDSAMYRCASSGGQSFDSNQPQHFGDGTRLSIL.

This clonotype was recorded many times. This chain uses TRBV7-3 with TRBJ2-1, with 8 bases fitting TRBD2. This CDR3 is built from 15 residues. V shed 5 bases, J shed 0 bases, and the junction held 3 bases outside the gene matches. Germline-derived CDR1 and CDR2 are SGHTA and FQGTGA. As DNA, the CDR3 is TGTGCCAGCAGCCCGCGGGGGGTCTCCTACAATGAGCAGTTCTTC. Its translation: CASSPRGVSYNEQFF.

CDR3 coding DNA: TGTGCCAGCACTCGCGGCGCAACTAATGAAAAACTGTTTTTT. Protein: CASTRGATNEKLFF. This sequence joins TRBV7-9 and TRBJ1-4; D unclear. Germline CDR1 and CDR2: SEHNR and FQNEAQ (reference sequence). The CDR3 contains 14 residues. The V and J ends lost 7 bases and 0 bases respectively, with 9 bases between them.

At least ten counts were recorded for this clonotype. This chain links TRBV9 with TRBJ2-5, with 8 positions matching TRBD2. The CDR3 extends over 15 amino acids. Germline V gives CDR1 SGDLS, CDR2 YYNGEE. V lost 3 bases to trimming and J lost 3 bases; unmatched junction nucleotides: 7. CDR3 sequence reads: CASSASLSGEETQYF. The CDR3 coding sequence is TGTGCCAGCAGCGCGAGCCTTAGCGGGGAAGAGACCCAGTACTTC.

This clonotype was observed many times. V is TRBV7-9 and J is TRBJ1-1, with no clear D. V dropped 5 bases and J dropped 0 bases, with 10 bases sitting between them. CDR3 length: 14 amino acids. Germline CDR1 SEHNR, CDR2 FQNEAQ (reference sequence). The CDR3 sequence is CASSLGGLNTEAFF. CDR3 DNA: TGTGCCAGCAGCCTAGGCGGGCTGAACACTGAAGCTTTCTTT.

Many counts were recorded for this clonotype. The chain recombines TRBV3-1 with TRBJ1-2; 7 bases are shared with TRBD1. This CDR3 comprises 13 residues. The V and J ends lost 4 bases and 4 bases, in that order; junction bases with no gene match: 3. The V gene's germline CDR1 is LGHDT and CDR2 YNNKEL (reference sequence). CDR3 sequence: CASSLGQFYGYTF. The CDR3 nucleotides read TGTGCCAGCAGCCTGGGACAGTTCTATGGCTACACCTTC.

In this sample, this clonotype turned up many times. V usage is TRBV14 and J usage is TRBJ2-7, with 8 bases matching TRBD2. Germline values: CDR1 SGHDN, CDR2 FVKESK. The CDR3 has 14 residues. V was pared by 6 bases and J by 3 bases, with 7 bases of the junction left unmatched. CDR3 amino acids: CASSREGGFYEQYF. CDR3 bases: TGTGCCAGCAGTCGGGAGGGCGGCTTCTACGAGCAGTACTTC. Full variable domain (outside the CDR3, taken from reference TRBV14 and TRBJ2-7): EAGVTQFPSHSVIEKGQTVTLRCDPISGHDNLYWYRRVMGKEIKFLLHFVKESKQDESGMPNNRFLAERTGGTYSTLKVQPAELEDSGVYFCASSREGGFYEQYFGPGTRLTVT.

This rearrangement joins TRBV12-3 or TRBV12-4 to TRBJ1-5; D is ambiguous. Trimming shortened V by 5 bases and J by 9 bases, and 11 bases separated the two germline ends. The CDR3 loop spans 12 amino acids. The CDR3 DNA sequence: TGTGCCAGCAGTATCGATTTCTGGCCCCAGCATTTT. It is translated as CASSIDFWPQHF.

This chain connects TRBV29-1 to TRBJ2-1; TRBD2 might be the D (7 bases). Germline CDR1 and CDR2: SQVTM and ANQGSEA. V dropped 5 bases and J dropped 3 bases, with 20 bases sitting between them. The CDR3 is 16 amino acids. The CDR3 loop is CSVLTSRRGLYNEQFF. CDR3 DNA sequence: TGCAGCGTTCTCACCAGCAGGCGGGGGCTCTACAATGAGCAGTTCTTC.

This clonotype appeared a single time. The chain combines TRBV3-1 with TRBJ1-5; the D gene is possibly TRBD1 (6 bases). The germline V and J ends were trimmed by 0 bases and 7 bases, with 13 bases remaining between them. The length of the CDR3 is 15 residues. Germline V gives CDR1 LGHDT, CDR2 YNNKEL (reference sequence). The CDR3 DNA sequence: TGTGCCAGCAGCCAAGATAGGGGGGGCAGGCAGCCCCAGCATTTT. It yields the protein CASSQDRGGRQPQHF.

This clonotype was recorded many times. This chain connects TRBV6-2 or TRBV6-3 to TRBJ2-3; 7 bases match TRBD1. The germline V gene has CDR1 MNHEY and CDR2 SVGEGT. V shed 0 bases and J 9 bases; nucleotides not matched to a gene: 9. The CDR3 has 15 residues. This CDR3 reads CASSYSTGIGPTQYF. CDR3 coding DNA: TGTGCCAGCAGTTACTCGACAGGGATTGGGCCCACGCAGTATTTT.

This clonotype was found many times. The V gene is TRBV20-1, the J gene TRBJ2-1; 10 positions agree with TRBD2. Germline V gene lookup returns CDR1 DFQATT and CDR2 SNEGSKA (reference sequence). V lost 0 bases, J lost 6 bases, and 5 bases stayed unmatched. This CDR3 has 15 amino acids. The CDR3 loop reads CSARDGVAGGNEQFF. As DNA, the CDR3 is TGCAGTGCTAGAGATGGGGTAGCGGGGGGCAATGAGCAGTTCTTC.

This clonotype was seen ten or more times. V usage is TRBV18 and J usage is TRBJ1-4, with 10 bases that match TRBD1. V lost 3 bases to trimming and J lost 6 bases; unmatched junction nucleotides: 7. Germline CDR1 reads KGHSH; CDR2 reads LQKENI. This CDR3 is built from 16 residues. CDR3 DNA sequence: TGTGCCAGCTCACCGGGGCTCGGGACAGGGGATGAAAAACTGTTTTTT. Residues: CASSPGLGTGDEKLFF.

This clonotype has a handful of counts. A far larger clone lies a single base away; this is likely a read error. The genes are TRBV5-1 and TRBJ2-1; D is possibly TRBD1 or TRBD2 (5 bases each). Germline assignment: CDR1 SGHRS and CDR2 YFSETQ. The CDR3 consists of 17 residues. The CDR3 region has the DNA TGTGCCAGCACTTTTCCTCGGGTGGCCTGGGGACACAATGAGCAGTTCTTC. Encoded protein: CASTFPRVAWGHNEQFF.

This clonotype occurred many times. CDR3 amino acids: CAWSVRASDQPQHF. The CDR3 nucleotides read TGTGCCTGGAGTGTACGGGCGAGCGATCAGCCCCAGCATTTT. This chain joins TRBV30 and TRBJ1-5; D gene uncertain. Germline V lookup: CDR1 GTSNPN, CDR2 SVGIG (reference sequence). Trimming took off 0 bases at V and 5 bases at J, with 11 bases between the two ends. This CDR3 region has 14 residues. The entire variable domain, with the rest obtained from reference TRBV30 and TRBJ1-5, is as follows: SQTIHQWPATLVQPVGSPLSLECTVEGTSNPNLYWYRQAAGRGLQLLFYSVGIGQISSEVPQNLSASRPQDRQFILSSKKLLLSDSGFYLCAWSVRASDQPQHFGDGTRLSIL.

This clonotype was found many times. This chain uses TRBV5-1 with TRBJ2-3, with 12 bases identical to TRBD2. This CDR3 region has 19 residues. Germline V lookup: CDR1 SGHRS, CDR2 YFSETQ. Losses at the gene ends were 6 bases for V and 0 bases for J; bases not matched to a gene: 14. In DNA, the CDR3 is TGCGCCAGCATCTCGTGGCCTAGCGGGGGGGGAACTAGCACAGATACGCAGTATTTT. Amino acid sequence: CASISWPSGGGTSTDTQYF.

This clonotype came up many times. The genes are TRBV6-2 or TRBV6-3 and TRBJ1-5; unclear D gene. V lost 6 bases, J lost 0 bases, and 27 bases lay in between. Looked up from germline, CDR1 is MNHEY and CDR2 is SVGEGT. The CDR3 extends over 20 amino acids. CDR3: CASRARVLRTMVYSNQPQHF. The CDR3 DNA sequence: TGTGCCAGCAGAGCAAGAGTATTAAGGACCATGGTTTATAGCAATCAGCCCCAGCATTTT.

The rearrangement uses TRBV5-5 and TRBJ1-1; a possible D gene is TRBD1 (6 bases). The CDR3 is made up of 15 amino acids. Germline values: CDR1 SGHKS, CDR2 YYEKEE (reference sequence). V lost 4 bases and J lost 1, with 14 bases in between. The CDR3 loop is CASSRVGGPNTEAFF. The CDR3 DNA is TGTGCCAGCAGCCGGGTGGGGGGCCCGAACACTGAAGCTTTCTTT. The whole variable domain, filled in from reference TRBV5-5 and TRBJ1-1, reads DAGVTQSPTHLIKTRGQQVTLRCSPISGHKSVSWYQQVLGQGPQFIFQYYEKEERGRGNFPDRFSARQFPNYSSELNVNALLLGDSALYLCASSRVGGPNTEAFFGQGTRLTVV.

This clonotype occurred many times. The V call is TRBV4-2, the J call TRBJ1-6; D is unclear. Trimming left V 2 bases short and J 7 bases short, with 9 bases between. The CDR3 runs to 14 residues. CDR1 and CDR2 (germline): LGHNA, YNFKEQ. The CDR3 protein is CASSQTQTNSPLHF. Here the CDR3 DNA reads TGTGCCAGCAGCCAAACGCAGACAAATTCACCCCTCCACTTT.

This clonotype was recorded at least ten times. This sequence joins TRBV7-9 and TRBJ1-1; perhaps TRBD1 as D (6 bases). CDR1 and CDR2 from the germline V gene are SEHNR and FQNEAQ (reference sequence). The CDR3 is 17 residues long. V gave up 7 bases and J gave up 1 base, with 22 bases separating them. CDR3 protein: CASTTRGGTASNTEAFF. CDR3 nucleotides: TGTGCCAGCACCACTAGGGGGGGTACAGCTTCGAACACTGAAGCTTTCTTT.

As regards this clonotype: It is likely a read error: a sequence one base away is far more abundant. The chain links TRBV7-8 to TRBJ2-1, with 12 bases aligning to TRBD2. V lost 5 bases to trimming and J lost 2 bases; unmatched junction nucleotides: 1. Germline V CDR1 and CDR2: SGHVS, FQNEAQ. The CDR3 runs to 15 residues. The CDR3, as DNA: TGTGCCAGCAGCGCTAGCGGGGGGGCCTACAATGAGCAGTTCTTC. It yields the protein CASSASGGAYNEQFF.

The table lists this clonotype with many counts. The V and J genes are TRBV5-1 and TRBJ2-2; 10 bases are a match to TRBD2. This CDR3 comprises 18 residues. CDR1 and CDR2 (germline): SGHRS, YFSETQ. V was clipped by 1 base and J by 0 bases; unmatched bases: 6. The CDR3 loop is CASSLQPSGGANTGELFF. Written as DNA, the CDR3 is TGCGCCAGCAGCTTGCAACCTAGCGGGGGAGCGAACACCGGGGAGCTGTTTTTT.

This clonotype was found many times. The chain couples TRBV6-6 to TRBJ2-1, with 7 nucleotides matching TRBD2. The CDR3 is 13 residues long. Trimming took 6 bases from V and 9 from J; bases not matched to a gene: 8. Germline V gives CDR1 MNHNY, CDR2 SVGAGI (reference sequence). CDR3 sequence reads: CASSDPGGGEQFF. In DNA form, the CDR3 reads TGTGCCAGCAGCGATCCTGGGGGGGGTGAGCAGTTCTTC.

The chain links TRBV20-1 to TRBJ2-1, with 12 bases that match TRBD1. V lost 5 bases to trimming and J lost 8 bases; unmatched junction nucleotides: 7. Germline V gene sequence: CDR1 DFQATT, CDR2 SNEGSKA (reference sequence). The CDR3 loop spans 14 amino acids. The CDR3 DNA reads as TGCAGTGCTTGGGGACAGGGGGCGATGGATGAGCAGTTCTTC. Protein: CSAWGQGAMDEQFF.

This clonotype was counted ten times or more. The J gene is TRBJ1-1, the V gene TRBV5-1; D ambiguous. The ends were cut back, 6 bases at V and 7 bases at J, with 22 bases in the middle. The CDR3 spans 15 residues. Germline CDR1 and CDR2: SGHRS and YFSETQ. DNA of the CDR3: TGCGCCAGCACGCTCGCCCCAGGACTGAAAGTTGAAGCTTTCTTT. It translates to CASTLAPGLKVEAFF.

This clonotype was seen a few times. The rearrangement links TRBV7-3 to TRBJ2-1; D is perhaps TRBD1 (6 bases). CDR1 SGHTA and CDR2 FQGTGA come from the germline V gene. CDR3 length: 14 residues. Trimming took off 5 bases at V and 6 bases at J, with 14 bases between the two ends. The CDR3 protein is CASSPMTGSNEQFF. DNA for the CDR3: TGTGCCAGCAGCCCAATGACAGGTAGCAATGAGCAGTTCTTC.